What follows is one TCR beta chain and its context. This specimen comes from a study of cytomegalovirus exposure and HLA in healthy donors. Use of 60 Vbeta and 13 Jbeta primers characterized the PCR. Profiled with immunoSEQ multiplex PCR; TCRdb holds only in-frame clones, not every one. This table holds about 160,000 clones, 81% found once. The V gene's germline CDR1 is LNHDA and CDR2 SQIVND (reference sequence). The CDR3 is 15 amino acids. Trimming took off 2 bases at V and 0 bases at J, with 8 bases between the two ends. This chain joins TRBV19 and TRBJ2-1, with a weak D call TRBD2 (5 bases). The sample taken for sequencing was PBMCs. The source of this sequence is a man between 45 and 60 years old in good health and CMV-seropositive. The CDR3 bases are TGTGCCAGTAGTATATCCGCGGGCTCCTACAATGAGCAGTTCTTC. Its translation is CASSISAGSYNEQFF.